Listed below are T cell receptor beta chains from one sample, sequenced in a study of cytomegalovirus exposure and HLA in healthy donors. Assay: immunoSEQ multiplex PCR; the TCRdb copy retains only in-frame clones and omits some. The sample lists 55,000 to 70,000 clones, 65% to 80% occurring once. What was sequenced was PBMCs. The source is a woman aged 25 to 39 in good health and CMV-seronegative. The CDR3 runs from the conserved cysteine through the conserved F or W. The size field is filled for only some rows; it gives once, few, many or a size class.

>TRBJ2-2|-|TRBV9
CASSFRAPLNTGELFF
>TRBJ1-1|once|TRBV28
CASSFRGQGCEAFF
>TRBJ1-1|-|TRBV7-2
CASSRQGSLNTEAFF
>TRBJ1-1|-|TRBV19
CASSPWTGVGAEAFF
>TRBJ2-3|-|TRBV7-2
CASSPASASTDTQYF
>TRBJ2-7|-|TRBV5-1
CASSLVAGGPNEQYF
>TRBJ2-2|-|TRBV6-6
CASSYSSGINTGELFF
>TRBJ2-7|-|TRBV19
CASSIYTSYEQYF
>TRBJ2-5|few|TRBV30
CAWSGFEEGVEQETQYF
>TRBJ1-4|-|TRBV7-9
CASAGGGEKLFF
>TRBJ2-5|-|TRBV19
CASSILFTTGGLETQYF
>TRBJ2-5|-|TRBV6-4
CASSGDRGETQYF
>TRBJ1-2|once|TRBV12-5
CASGMTGSYTF
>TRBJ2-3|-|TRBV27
CASKVLAGAPDTQYF